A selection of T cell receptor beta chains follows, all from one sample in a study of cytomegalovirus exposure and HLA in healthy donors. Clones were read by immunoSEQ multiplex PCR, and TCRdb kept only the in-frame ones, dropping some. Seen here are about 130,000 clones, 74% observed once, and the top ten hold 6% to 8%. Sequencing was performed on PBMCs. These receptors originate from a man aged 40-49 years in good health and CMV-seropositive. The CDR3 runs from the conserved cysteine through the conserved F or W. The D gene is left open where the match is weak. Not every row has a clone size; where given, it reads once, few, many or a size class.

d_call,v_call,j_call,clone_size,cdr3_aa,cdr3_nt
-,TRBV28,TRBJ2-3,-,CASSSGTSTDTQYF,TGTGCCAGCAGCTCCGGGACTAGCACAGATACGCAGTATTTT
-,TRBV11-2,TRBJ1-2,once,CASSVNRVSYGYTF,TGTGCCAGCAGCGTAAACAGGGTCTCCTATGGCTACACCTTC
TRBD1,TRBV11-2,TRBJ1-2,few,CASSRIRGPSNYGYTF,TGTGCCAGCAGCCGGATCAGGGGGCCATCTAACTATGGCTACACCTTC
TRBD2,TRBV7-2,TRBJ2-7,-,CASNLQGTSGSEQYF,TGTGCCAGCAACCTCCAAGGGACTAGCGGTTCCGAGCAGTACTTC
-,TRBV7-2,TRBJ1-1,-,CASNLWAVGTEAFF,TGTGCCAGCAACCTTTGGGCTGTGGGCACTGAAGCTTTCTTT
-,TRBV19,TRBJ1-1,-,CASSLREGNTEAFF,TGTGCCAGTAGTCTACGGGAGGGGAACACTGAAGCTTTCTTT
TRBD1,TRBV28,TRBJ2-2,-,CASSLQGAVAGELFF,TGTGCCAGCAGTTTGCAGGGGGCGGTAGCCGGGGAGCTGTTTTTT
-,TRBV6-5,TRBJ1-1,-,CASSYSTVNTEAFF,TGTGCCAGCAGTTACTCGACTGTGAACACTGAAGCTTTCTTT
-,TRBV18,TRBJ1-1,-,CASSPRPGTLNTEAFF,TGTGCCAGCTCACCACGGCCAGGGACACTGAACACTGAAGCTTTCTTT
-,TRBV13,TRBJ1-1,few,CASRGRGNVETEAFF,TGTGCCAGCAGAGGCAGGGGAAATGTAGAAACTGAAGCTTTCTTT
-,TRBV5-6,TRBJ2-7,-,CASSLIRDYEQYF,TGTGCCAGCAGCCTGATCAGGGACTACGAGCAGTACTTC
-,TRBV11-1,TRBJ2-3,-,CASSLGVQGGADTQYF,TGTGCCAGCAGCTTGGGGGTACAGGGAGGGGCAGATACGCAGTATTTT
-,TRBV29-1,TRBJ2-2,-,CSGRTLNTGELFF,TGCAGCGGGAGGACTTTGAACACCGGGGAGCTGTTTTTT
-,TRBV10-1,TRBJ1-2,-,CASSEGAHYGYTF,TGCGCCAGCAGTGAAGGGGCACATTATGGCTACACCTTC
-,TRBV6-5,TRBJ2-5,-,CASREQGSREYF,TGTGCCAGCAGGGAACAGGGTTCTCGAGAGTACTTC
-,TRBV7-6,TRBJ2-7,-,CASSLTGTNSYEQYF,TGTGCCAGCAGCCTAACCGGGACAAACTCCTACGAGCAGTACTTC
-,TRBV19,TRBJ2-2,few,CASSISSSNTGELFF,TGTGCCAGTAGTATCTCTTCCTCGAACACCGGGGAGCTGTTTTTT
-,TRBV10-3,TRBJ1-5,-,CAISESAREGQPQHF,TGTGCCATCAGTGAGTCTGCCAGGGAGGGTCAGCCCCAGCATTTT
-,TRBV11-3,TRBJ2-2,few,CASSLQVRGSHTGELFF,TGTGCCAGCAGCTTACAAGTTCGCGGCAGCCACACCGGGGAGCTGTTTTTT
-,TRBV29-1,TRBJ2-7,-,CSAEQGYEQYF,TGCAGCGCAGAACAGGGATACGAGCAGTACTTC
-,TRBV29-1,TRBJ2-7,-,CSVPGLGMYEQYF,TGCAGCGTGCCGGGACTCGGTATGTACGAGCAGTACTTC
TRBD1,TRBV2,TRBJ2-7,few,CASSETGTGRAHYEQYF,TGTGCCAGCAGTGAGACTGGGACAGGGCGAGCCCACTACGAGCAGTACTTC